These T cell receptor beta chains were read from a single sample in a study. TCRdb independently ran MiXCR on the 5' RACE reads; one entry per CDR3 protein. The sample contains several thousand distinct CDR3 sequences, about 40% of which appear only once. Sequenced input: tumor-infiltrating memory CD4+ T cells sorted from the breast tumor. These receptors were collected from a female donor with breast cancer. CDR3s include the opening cysteine and the closing phenylalanine or tryptophan. A D gene is named only where the DNA matches it firmly. Size tells how often a clone was seen (once, few, many) or the class of an expanded clone, and some rows leave it out.

D gene: -; V gene: TRBV12-3/TRBV12-4; clone size: medium-sized; J gene: TRBJ1-1; CDR3 protein: CASSREQFTEAFF; CDR3 DNA: TGTGCCAGCAGCCGAGAGCAATTCACTGAAGCTTTCTTT
D gene: TRBD1; V gene: TRBV5-1; clone size: -; J gene: TRBJ2-2; CDR3 protein: CASSTGVDTGELFF; CDR3 DNA: TGCGCCAGCAGCACAGGGGTAGACACCGGGGAGCTGTTTTTT
D gene: TRBD1; V gene: TRBV11-2; clone size: -; J gene: TRBJ2-7; CDR3 protein: CASSLGTGGNEQYF; CDR3 DNA: TGTGCCAGCAGCTTGGGGACAGGGGGCAACGAGCAGTACTTC
D gene: -; V gene: TRBV6-5; clone size: many; J gene: TRBJ2-7; CDR3 protein: CASSYSKGYEQYF; CDR3 DNA: TGTGCCAGCAGTTACTCGAAGGGTTACGAGCAGTACTTC
D gene: -; V gene: TRBV12-3/TRBV12-4; clone size: -; J gene: TRBJ1-1; CDR3 protein: CASSFGQRRTEAFF; CDR3 DNA: TGTGCCAGCAGTTTCGGGCAGCGGCGGACTGAAGCTTTCTTT
D gene: TRBD2; V gene: TRBV5-4; clone size: -; J gene: TRBJ2-3; CDR3 protein: CASSSRLAGTDTQYF; CDR3 DNA: TGTGCCAGCAGCTCCAGACTAGCGGGCACAGATACGCAGTATTTT
D gene: -; V gene: TRBV29-1; clone size: few; J gene: TRBJ2-2; CDR3 protein: CSVERDTGELFF; CDR3 DNA: TGCAGCGTAGAGAGGGACACCGGGGAGCTGTTTTTT
D gene: TRBD1; V gene: TRBV3-1; clone size: -; J gene: TRBJ2-2; CDR3 protein: CASSDRQGAVQTGELFF; CDR3 DNA: TGTGCCAGCAGCGATCGGCAGGGGGCGGTTCAGACCGGGGAGCTGTTTTTT
D gene: -; V gene: TRBV10-3; clone size: many; J gene: TRBJ1-3; CDR3 protein: CAISHGAISGNTIYF; CDR3 DNA: TGTGCCATCAGCCATGGAGCGATCTCTGGAAACACCATATATTTT
D gene: TRBD2; V gene: TRBV5-1; clone size: medium-sized; J gene: TRBJ2-5; CDR3 protein: CASSSGGVQETQYF; CDR3 DNA: TGCGCCAGCAGCTCTGGGGGGGTCCAAGAGACCCAGTACTTC
D gene: -; V gene: TRBV5-6; clone size: few; J gene: TRBJ2-1; CDR3 protein: CASSKLLVPYNEQFF; CDR3 DNA: TGTGCCAGCAGCAAACTACTAGTCCCGTACAATGAGCAGTTCTTC
D gene: -; V gene: TRBV7-6; clone size: -; J gene: TRBJ2-5; CDR3 protein: CASSLGLRETQYF; CDR3 DNA: TGTGCCAGCAGCTTAGGTCTGCGAGAGACCCAGTACTTC
D gene: -; V gene: TRBV12-3/TRBV12-4; clone size: few; J gene: TRBJ1-5; CDR3 protein: CASTLGGQGQPQHF; CDR3 DNA: TGTGCCAGCACCCTAGGGGGGCAGGGACAGCCCCAGCATTTT
D gene: TRBD1; V gene: TRBV18; clone size: many; J gene: TRBJ1-1; CDR3 protein: CASSPLRDSTEAFF; CDR3 DNA: TGTGCCAGCTCACCACTCCGGGACAGCACTGAAGCTTTCTTT
D gene: TRBD2; V gene: TRBV2; clone size: many; J gene: TRBJ2-1; CDR3 protein: CASSETSGAYNEQFF; CDR3 DNA: TGTGCCAGCAGTGAGACTAGCGGGGCCTACAATGAGCAGTTCTTC
D gene: -; V gene: TRBV7-9; clone size: -; J gene: TRBJ1-3; CDR3 protein: CASSLGGNTIYF; CDR3 DNA: TGTGCCAGCAGCTTAGGGGGAAACACCATATATTTT
D gene: -; V gene: TRBV7-2; clone size: -; J gene: TRBJ1-4; CDR3 protein: CASSLIHRATNEKLFF; CDR3 DNA: TGTGCCAGCAGCTTAATTCATAGAGCAACTAATGAGAAACTGTTTTTT
D gene: TRBD2; V gene: TRBV20-1; clone size: -; J gene: TRBJ2-1; CDR3 protein: CCAKVGGREQFF; CDR3 DNA: TGCTGTGCTAAAGTGGGCGGGAGAGAGCAGTTCTTC
D gene: -; V gene: TRBV20-1; clone size: large; J gene: TRBJ2-1; CDR3 protein: CSARDSGSYNEQFF; CDR3 DNA: TGCAGTGCTAGAGATTCGGGGTCCTACAATGAGCAGTTCTTC
D gene: -; V gene: TRBV2; clone size: medium-sized; J gene: TRBJ2-7; CDR3 protein: CASSERWVRTYEQYF; CDR3 DNA: TGTGCCAGCAGTGAGAGGTGGGTCCGGACCTACGAGCAGTACTTC
D gene: -; V gene: TRBV19; clone size: -; J gene: TRBJ1-5; CDR3 protein: CASSIAEGSNQPQHF; CDR3 DNA: TGTGCCAGTAGTATAGCTGAGGGTTCCAATCAGCCCCAGCATTTT
D gene: -; V gene: TRBV5-1; clone size: medium-sized; J gene: TRBJ2-6; CDR3 protein: CASTGSSISGANVLTF; CDR3 DNA: TGCGCCAGTACAGGGTCCTCAATCTCTGGGGCCAACGTCCTGACTTTC
D gene: TRBD2; V gene: TRBV24-1; clone size: -; J gene: TRBJ2-3; CDR3 protein: CATSDEASGGPYFNTQYF; CDR3 DNA: TGTGCCACCAGTGATGAAGCTAGCGGGGGCCCCTATTTTAATACGCAGTATTTT
D gene: TRBD1; V gene: TRBV12-3/TRBV12-4; clone size: -; J gene: TRBJ2-7; CDR3 protein: CASSDGQASSYEQYF; CDR3 DNA: TGTGCCAGCAGTGACGGACAGGCGAGCTCCTACGAGCAGTACTTC
D gene: -; V gene: TRBV6-1; clone size: few; J gene: TRBJ1-2; CDR3 protein: CASSPDRGIYGYTF; CDR3 DNA: TGTGCCAGCAGCCCCGACCGAGGGATCTATGGCTACACCTTC
D gene: -; V gene: TRBV28; clone size: many; J gene: TRBJ2-5; CDR3 protein: CASSLTRGGLTQYF; CDR3 DNA: TGTGCCAGCAGTTTGACCAGGGGGGGGCTTACCCAGTACTTC
D gene: -; V gene: TRBV9; clone size: medium-sized; J gene: TRBJ2-7; CDR3 protein: CASSVQEGSSYEQYF; CDR3 DNA: TGTGCCAGCAGCGTACAGGAGGGTAGCTCCTACGAGCAGTACTTC
D gene: TRBD1; V gene: TRBV5-1; clone size: -; J gene: TRBJ2-5; CDR3 protein: CASSLGQGAQETQYF; CDR3 DNA: TGCGCCAGCAGCTTGGGACAGGGGGCCCAAGAGACCCAGTACTTC
D gene: -; V gene: TRBV24-1; clone size: medium-sized; J gene: TRBJ2-3; CDR3 protein: CATSDPAKSTDTQYF; CDR3 DNA: TGTGCCACCAGTGACCCCGCCAAAAGCACAGATACGCAGTATTTT
D gene: -; V gene: TRBV20-1; clone size: few; J gene: TRBJ1-2; CDR3 protein: CSARRSEGIGYTF; CDR3 DNA: TGCAGTGCTAGACGATCGGAGGGCATCGGCTACACCTTC
D gene: -; V gene: TRBV3-1; clone size: -; J gene: TRBJ2-5; CDR3 protein: CASSQGREYQETQYF; CDR3 DNA: TGTGCCAGCAGCCAAGGGCGGGAATACCAAGAGACCCAGTACTTC
D gene: -; V gene: TRBV25-1; clone size: many; J gene: TRBJ2-1; CDR3 protein: CATSTGTPYNEQFF; CDR3 DNA: TGTGCCACCTCGACCGGGACCCCCTACAATGAGCAGTTCTTC
D gene: TRBD1; V gene: TRBV7-3; clone size: -; J gene: TRBJ2-1; CDR3 protein: CASSSGTGNNEQFF; CDR3 DNA: TGTGCCAGCAGCTCTGGGACAGGTAATAATGAGCAGTTCTTC
D gene: -; V gene: TRBV2; clone size: few; J gene: TRBJ1-1; CDR3 protein: CASSGENTEAFF; CDR3 DNA: TGTGCCAGCAGTGGGGAGAACACTGAAGCTTTCTTT
D gene: -; V gene: TRBV5-1; clone size: few; J gene: TRBJ1-6; CDR3 protein: CASSTRTAYDSPLHF; CDR3 DNA: TGCGCCAGCAGCACACGAACAGCGTATGATTCACCCCTCCACTTT